Each of the 19 T cell receptor beta chains below was sequenced from the same sample in a study of graft-versus-host responses after intestinal transplantation. These receptors have no identified antigens. Profiled with immunoSEQ multiplex PCR; TCRdb holds only in-frame clones, not every one. The sample has roughly 97,000 clones, roughly 87% seen once. Sequenced material: unstimulated CD4+ T cells sorted from spleen or lymph node cells, taken before intestinal transplant. These receptors came from a human donor who received an intestinal transplant.

The J gene is TRBJ2-3, the V gene TRBV6-5, with a tentative D call TRBD2 (6 bases). Trimming pared 8 bases from V and 2 bases from J, leaving 11 bases between. Germline CDR1 reads MNHEY; CDR2 reads SVGAGI. The CDR3 is 13 residues long. The CDR3 spells CASGRPDTDTQYF. Here the CDR3 DNA reads TGTGCCAGCGGGAGGCCGGACACAGATACGCAGTATTTT.

The V and J genes are TRBV5-1 and TRBJ2-7; TRBD2 matches at 16 bases. Germline CDR1 reads SGHRS; CDR2 reads YFSETQ. The CDR3 covers 20 residues. Losses at the gene ends were 1 base for V and 2 bases for J; bases not matched to a gene: 12. CDR3 DNA: TGCGCCAGCAGCTTGTTTTTCGGTACAGGGACTAGCGGGAGGGCCTACGAGCAGTACTTC. Encoded protein: CASSLFFGTGTSGRAYEQYF.

This rearrangement joins TRBV7-2 to TRBJ2-2, with TRBD1 identical over 7 bases. Germline-derived CDR1 and CDR2 are SGHTA and FQGNSA. The J segment lost 6 bases and the V segment lost 5 bases, leaving 6 bases of the junction unmatched. The CDR3 loop spans 14 amino acids. The CDR3 nucleotides are TGTGCCAGCAGCCGACAGGGTTCCGCCGGGGAGCTGTTTTTT. Translating gives CASSRQGSAGELFF.

To note about this clone: The same CDR3 also results from other DNA sequences found in this sample. CDR3 sequence (DNA): TGTGCCATCAGTGAAACAGGGGAAGAGACCCAGTACTTC. Translating gives CAISETGEETQYF. This sequence joins TRBV10-3 and TRBJ2-5; TRBD1 matches at 7 bases. The V gene's germline CDR1 is ENHRY and CDR2 SYGVKD. CDR3 length: 13 residues. Unmatched junction bases numbered 1, after V lost 3 bases and J lost 3 bases.

The chain employs TRBV5-1 and TRBJ1-5, with 7 bases fitting TRBD1. The V gene end was trimmed by 1 base and the J gene end by 6 bases; junction bases not matched to a gene: 10. Germline loops: CDR1 SGHRS, CDR2 YFSETQ. The CDR3 covers 16 residues. The CDR3 loop is CASSLYDREITQPQHF. The CDR3 coding sequence is TGCGCCAGCAGCTTGTACGACAGGGAGATTACTCAGCCCCAGCATTTT. Full variable domain (remainder filled in from reference TRBV5-1 and TRBJ1-5): KAGVTQTPRYLIKTRGQQVTLSCSPISGHRSVSWYQQTPGQGLQFLFEYFSETQRNKGNFPGRFSGRQFSNSRSEMNVSTLELGDSALYLCASSLYDREITQPQHFGDGTRLSIL.

This chain connects TRBV7-6 to TRBJ2-2, with D perhaps matching TRBD2 (6 bases). Germline CDR1 reads SGHVS; CDR2 reads FNYEAQ. CDR3 length equals 16 residues. The germline V and J ends were trimmed by 3 bases and 7 bases, with 18 bases remaining between them. CDR3 nucleotides: TGTGCCAGCAGCTTTTGGAGGGGAGGCCCTGGCGGGGAGCTGTTTTTT. Translated: CASSFWRGGPGGELFF.

V usage is TRBV5-1 and J usage is TRBJ1-6, with D tentatively TRBD1 (5 bases). CDR3 length: 16 residues. Trimming cost V 2 bases and J 8 bases, with 17 bases left between them. In germline, CDR1 is SGHRS, CDR2 YFSETQ. The CDR3 sequence: CASSLEGTTSHSPLHF. The CDR3 DNA follows: TGCGCCAGCAGCTTAGAGGGGACCACGTCCCATTCACCCCTCCACTTT. Full variable domain (outside the CDR3, taken from reference TRBV5-1 and TRBJ1-6): KAGVTQTPRYLIKTRGQQVTLSCSPISGHRSVSWYQQTPGQGLQFLFEYFSETQRNKGNFPGRFSGRQFSNSRSEMNVSTLELGDSALYLCASSLEGTTSHSPLHFGNGTRLTVT.

The J gene is TRBJ2-3, the V gene TRBV6-1; 12 bases map to TRBD1. V shed 3 bases and J 4 bases; nucleotides not matched to a gene: 2. This CDR3 is built from 15 residues. Germline-derived CDR1 and CDR2 are MNHNS and SASEGT. CDR3 loop: CASSEGTGGADTQYF. CDR3 nucleotides: TGTGCCAGCAGTGAGGGGACAGGGGGCGCAGATACGCAGTATTTT.

The chain is built from TRBV9 and TRBJ1-2, with D uncertain. Trimming stripped 2 bases from V and 1 base from J, with 6 bases between. The germline CDR1 and CDR2 sequences are SGDLS and YYNGEE. The CDR3 totals 13 residues. The CDR3 DNA sequence: TGTGCCAGCAGCGTGCAGGATAACTATGGCTACACCTTC. It is translated as CASSVQDNYGYTF.

The rearrangement links TRBV6-5 to TRBJ2-7; maybe TRBD1 (6 bases). V dropped 8 bases and J dropped 3 bases, with 11 bases sitting between them. This CDR3 has 12 amino acids. Per the germline V gene, CDR1 is MNHEY and CDR2 is SVGAGI. The CDR3 sequence: CASGGEGYEQYF. The CDR3 DNA sequence: TGTGCCAGCGGGGGCGAGGGCTACGAGCAGTACTTC.

The chain is built from TRBV5-6 and TRBJ2-1; perhaps D is TRBD1 or TRBD2 (5 bases each). Germline-derived CDR1 and CDR2 are SGHDT and YYEEEE. The CDR3 has 16 residues. V was shortened by 4 bases and J by 4 bases, with 18 bases between the two germline ends. The CDR3 region has the DNA TGTGCCAGCAGCCTGATAGGGGACGTACGATACAATGAGCAGTTCTTC. Its translation is CASSLIGDVRYNEQFF.

The chain is built from TRBV2 and TRBJ2-2; a possible D gene is TRBD2 (6 bases). The CDR3 extends over 15 amino acids. Trimming took off 2 bases at V and 5 bases at J, with 12 bases between the two ends. Per the germline V gene, CDR1 is SNHLY and CDR2 is FYNNEI. In DNA, the CDR3 is TGTGCCAGCAGTGAAAGGAGGGCAGGGACCGGGGAGCTGTTTTTT. Its translation is CASSERRAGTGELFF. The whole variable domain, filled in from reference TRBV2 and TRBJ2-2, reads EPEVTQTPSHQVTQMGQEVILRCVPISNHLYFYWYRQILGQKVEFLVSFYNNEISEKSEIFDDQFSVERPDGSNFTLKIRSTKLEDSAMYFCASSERRAGTGELFFGEGSRLTVL.

The chain has TRBV18 and TRBJ2-1; a possible D gene is TRBD2 (6 bases). V was shortened by 2 bases and J by 6 bases, with 17 bases between the two germline ends. Per germline, CDR1 KGHSH and CDR2 LQKENI. The CDR3 is 16 residues long. The CDR3 nucleotides read TGTGCCAGCTCACCAGGACGGGGACCCGGGGGCAATGAGCAGTTCTTC. This translates into CASSPGRGPGGNEQFF.

This sequence joins TRBV6-5 and TRBJ1-6; D gene uncertain. This CDR3 is built from 13 residues. Germline values: CDR1 MNHEY, CDR2 SVGAGI. V shed 0 bases and J shed 8 bases, with 5 bases lying between them. Here the CDR3 DNA reads TGTGCCAGCAGTTACTCGGTTTATTCACCCCTCCACTTT. This sequence encodes CASSYSVYSPLHF.

The rearrangement joins TRBV6-5 to TRBJ2-7, with 13 bases matching TRBD2. This CDR3 spans 15 amino acids. Germline loops: CDR1 MNHEY, CDR2 SVGAGI. V trimming: 7 bases; J trimming: 2 bases; junction bases outside the gene matches: 5. CDR3 sequence: CASTPGTSGAYEQYF. Written as DNA, the CDR3 is TGTGCCAGCACCCCAGGGACTAGCGGGGCCTACGAGCAGTACTTC.

This sequence joins TRBV9 and TRBJ2-2; TRBD2 matches 7 bases. The trim removed 0 bases at V and 2 bases at J, leaving 7 bases unmatched. This CDR3 contains 17 residues. Germline values: CDR1 SGDLS, CDR2 YYNGEE. In DNA form, the CDR3 reads TGTGCCAGCAGCGTAGAGGGAGGCGGGAGAAACACCGGGGAGCTGTTTTTT. Amino acids: CASSVEGGGRNTGELFF.

The V and J genes are TRBV6-1 and TRBJ1-2; perhaps TRBD1 as D (6 bases). Trimming took 5 bases from V and 1 from J, leaving 11 bases between them. Germline CDR1 is MNHNS and CDR2 is SASEGT. The CDR3 loop spans 14 amino acids. CDR3: CASSHPGHNYGYTF. The DNA of the CDR3 is TGTGCCAGCAGTCATCCGGGACATAACTATGGCTACACCTTC.

The rearrangement uses TRBV19 and TRBJ2-7; D is unresolved. The CDR3 sequence is 13 residues long. V was cut by 3 bases and J by 3 bases, with 9 bases left in between. Germline V gives CDR1 LNHDA, CDR2 SQIVND (reference sequence). CDR3 amino acids: CASSMRGRYEQYF. CDR3 nucleotides: TGTGCCAGTAGTATGCGAGGACGCTACGAGCAGTACTTC.

The chain links TRBV28 to TRBJ2-3; a possible D gene is TRBD1 (6 bases). From germline, CDR1 is MDHEN and CDR2 SYDVKM. The V end lost 6 bases, the J end lost 8 bases, and 12 bases lay between the germline ends. The CDR3 runs to 12 residues. CDR3 sequence reads: CASRRGSGTQYF. CDR3 bases: TGTGCCAGCAGGAGGGGGTCGGGTACGCAGTATTTT.